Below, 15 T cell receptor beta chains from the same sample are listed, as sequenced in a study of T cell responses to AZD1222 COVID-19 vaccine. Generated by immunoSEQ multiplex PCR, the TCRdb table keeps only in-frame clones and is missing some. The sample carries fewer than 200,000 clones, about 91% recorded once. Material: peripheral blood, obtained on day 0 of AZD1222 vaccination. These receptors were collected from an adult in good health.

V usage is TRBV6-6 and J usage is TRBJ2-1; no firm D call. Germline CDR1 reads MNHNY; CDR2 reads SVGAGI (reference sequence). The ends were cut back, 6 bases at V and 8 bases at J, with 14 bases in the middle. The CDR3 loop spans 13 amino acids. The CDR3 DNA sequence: TGTGCCAGCAGGCACCTAGACCACGATGAGCAGTTCTTC. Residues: CASRHLDHDEQFF.

The CDR3 loop reads CAISEADFSSYNEQFF. CDR3 DNA sequence: TGTGCCATCAGTGAGGCGGACTTCTCCTCTTACAATGAGCAGTTCTTC. This sequence joins TRBV10-3 and TRBJ2-1; tentatively, D is TRBD2 (5 bases). Trimming removed 2 bases from V and 4 bases from J, with 15 bases in between. Germline CDR1 is ENHRY and CDR2 is SYGVKD. The CDR3 is 16 residues long.

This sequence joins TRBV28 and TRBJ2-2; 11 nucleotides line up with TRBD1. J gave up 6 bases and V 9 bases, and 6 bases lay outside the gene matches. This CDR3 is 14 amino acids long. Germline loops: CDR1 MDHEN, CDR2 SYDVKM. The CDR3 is CASHGTGGAGELFF. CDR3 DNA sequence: TGTGCCAGTCACGGGACAGGGGGAGCCGGGGAGCTGTTTTTT.

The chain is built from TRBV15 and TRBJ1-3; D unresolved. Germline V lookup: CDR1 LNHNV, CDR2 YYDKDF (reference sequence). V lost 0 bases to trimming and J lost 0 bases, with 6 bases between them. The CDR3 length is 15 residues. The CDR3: CATSRDSHSGNTIYF. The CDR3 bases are TGTGCCACCAGCAGAGACAGCCACTCTGGAAACACCATATATTTT.

The CDR3 region is CASSLTGGSYGYTF. Here the CDR3 DNA reads TGTGCCAGCAGCTTGACAGGGGGCAGCTATGGCTACACCTTC. The rearrangement links TRBV5-6 to TRBJ1-2, with 9 bases fitting TRBD1. Per germline, CDR1 SGHDT and CDR2 YYEEEE. This CDR3 spans 14 amino acids. The trim removed 1 base at V and 4 bases at J, leaving 2 bases unmatched. Looking up the rest from reference TRBV5-6 and TRBJ1-2 gives the full variable domain: DAGVTQSPTHLIKTRGQQVTLRCSPKSGHDTVSWYQQALGQGPQFIFQYYEEEERQRGNFPDRFSGHQFPNYSSELNVNALLLGDSALYLCASSLTGGSYGYTFGSGTRLTVV.

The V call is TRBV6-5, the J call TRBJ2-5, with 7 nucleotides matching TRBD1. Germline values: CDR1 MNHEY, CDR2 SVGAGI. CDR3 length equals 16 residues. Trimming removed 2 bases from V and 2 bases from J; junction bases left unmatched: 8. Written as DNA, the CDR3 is TGTGCCAGCAGTTACACGACAGGGTTGGGGCAAGAGACCCAGTACTTC. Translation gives CASSYTTGLGQETQYF.

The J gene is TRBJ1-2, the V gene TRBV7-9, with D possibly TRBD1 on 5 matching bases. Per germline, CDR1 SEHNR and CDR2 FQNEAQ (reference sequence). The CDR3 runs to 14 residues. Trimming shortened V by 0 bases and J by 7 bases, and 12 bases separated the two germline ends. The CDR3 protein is CASSLAGTSAGYTF. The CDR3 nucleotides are TGTGCCAGCAGCTTAGCCGGGACCTCAGCTGGCTACACCTTC.

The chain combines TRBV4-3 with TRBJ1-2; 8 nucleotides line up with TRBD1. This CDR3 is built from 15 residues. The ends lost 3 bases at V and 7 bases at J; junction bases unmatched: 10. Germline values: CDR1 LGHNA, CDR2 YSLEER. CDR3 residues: CASSQRDRRFSGYTF. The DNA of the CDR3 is TGCGCCAGCAGCCAGAGGGACAGGAGGTTTAGTGGCTACACCTTC.

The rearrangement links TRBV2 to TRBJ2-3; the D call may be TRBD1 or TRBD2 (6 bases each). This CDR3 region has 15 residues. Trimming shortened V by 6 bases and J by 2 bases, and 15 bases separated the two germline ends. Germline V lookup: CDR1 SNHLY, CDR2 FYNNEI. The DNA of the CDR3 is TGTGCCAGCAGGGAGGGGACACCAATCACAGATACGCAGTATTTT. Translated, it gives CASREGTPITDTQYF.

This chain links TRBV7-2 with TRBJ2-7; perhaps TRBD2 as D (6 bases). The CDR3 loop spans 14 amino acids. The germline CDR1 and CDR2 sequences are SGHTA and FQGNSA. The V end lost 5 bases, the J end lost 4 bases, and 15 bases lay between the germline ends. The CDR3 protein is CASSPPGGNYEQYF. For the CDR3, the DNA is TGTGCCAGCAGCCCACCCGGAGGGAATTACGAGCAGTACTTC. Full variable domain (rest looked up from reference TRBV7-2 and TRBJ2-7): GAGVSQSPSNKVTEKGKDVELRCDPISGHTALYWYRQSLGQGLEFLIYFQGNSAPDKSGLPSDRFSAERTGGSVSTLTIQRTQQEDSAVYLCASSPPGGNYEQYFGPGTRLTVT.

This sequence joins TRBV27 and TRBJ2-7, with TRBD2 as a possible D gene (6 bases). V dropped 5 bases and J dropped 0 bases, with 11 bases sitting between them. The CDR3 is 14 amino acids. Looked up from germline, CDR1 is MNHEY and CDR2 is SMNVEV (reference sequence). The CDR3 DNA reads TGTGCCAGCAGTAAAGGAGGGTACTCCTACGAGCAGTACTTC. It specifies CASSKGGYSYEQYF.

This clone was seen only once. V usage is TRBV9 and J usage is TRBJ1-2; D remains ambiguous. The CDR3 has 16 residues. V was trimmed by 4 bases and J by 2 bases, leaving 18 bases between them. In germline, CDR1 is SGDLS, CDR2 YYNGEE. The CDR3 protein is CASSLSRSKPNYGYTF. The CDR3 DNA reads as TGTGCCAGCAGCCTAAGTCGGAGTAAACCCAACTATGGCTACACCTTC.

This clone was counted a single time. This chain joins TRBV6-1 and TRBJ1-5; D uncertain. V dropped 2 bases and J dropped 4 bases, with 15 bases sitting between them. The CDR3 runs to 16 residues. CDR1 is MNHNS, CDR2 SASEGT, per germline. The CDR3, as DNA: TGTGCCAGCAGTGAATCGGTAGGTCCCTTAAATCAGCCCCAGCATTTT. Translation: CASSESVGPLNQPQHF.

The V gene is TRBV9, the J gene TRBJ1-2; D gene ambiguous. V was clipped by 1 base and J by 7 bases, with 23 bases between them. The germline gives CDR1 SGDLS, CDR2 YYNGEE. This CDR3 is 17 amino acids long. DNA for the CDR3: TGTGCCAGCAGCGTAAACCCCGGGAGGACCGTTTCGGGTGGCTACACCTTC. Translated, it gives CASSVNPGRTVSGGYTF.

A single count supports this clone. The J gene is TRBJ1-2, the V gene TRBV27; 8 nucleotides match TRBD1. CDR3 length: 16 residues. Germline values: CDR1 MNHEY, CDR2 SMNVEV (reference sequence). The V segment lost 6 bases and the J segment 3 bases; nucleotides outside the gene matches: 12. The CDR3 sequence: CASSPETGTGYYGYTF. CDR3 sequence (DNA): TGTGCCAGCAGCCCAGAGACCGGGACAGGCTACTATGGCTACACCTTC.